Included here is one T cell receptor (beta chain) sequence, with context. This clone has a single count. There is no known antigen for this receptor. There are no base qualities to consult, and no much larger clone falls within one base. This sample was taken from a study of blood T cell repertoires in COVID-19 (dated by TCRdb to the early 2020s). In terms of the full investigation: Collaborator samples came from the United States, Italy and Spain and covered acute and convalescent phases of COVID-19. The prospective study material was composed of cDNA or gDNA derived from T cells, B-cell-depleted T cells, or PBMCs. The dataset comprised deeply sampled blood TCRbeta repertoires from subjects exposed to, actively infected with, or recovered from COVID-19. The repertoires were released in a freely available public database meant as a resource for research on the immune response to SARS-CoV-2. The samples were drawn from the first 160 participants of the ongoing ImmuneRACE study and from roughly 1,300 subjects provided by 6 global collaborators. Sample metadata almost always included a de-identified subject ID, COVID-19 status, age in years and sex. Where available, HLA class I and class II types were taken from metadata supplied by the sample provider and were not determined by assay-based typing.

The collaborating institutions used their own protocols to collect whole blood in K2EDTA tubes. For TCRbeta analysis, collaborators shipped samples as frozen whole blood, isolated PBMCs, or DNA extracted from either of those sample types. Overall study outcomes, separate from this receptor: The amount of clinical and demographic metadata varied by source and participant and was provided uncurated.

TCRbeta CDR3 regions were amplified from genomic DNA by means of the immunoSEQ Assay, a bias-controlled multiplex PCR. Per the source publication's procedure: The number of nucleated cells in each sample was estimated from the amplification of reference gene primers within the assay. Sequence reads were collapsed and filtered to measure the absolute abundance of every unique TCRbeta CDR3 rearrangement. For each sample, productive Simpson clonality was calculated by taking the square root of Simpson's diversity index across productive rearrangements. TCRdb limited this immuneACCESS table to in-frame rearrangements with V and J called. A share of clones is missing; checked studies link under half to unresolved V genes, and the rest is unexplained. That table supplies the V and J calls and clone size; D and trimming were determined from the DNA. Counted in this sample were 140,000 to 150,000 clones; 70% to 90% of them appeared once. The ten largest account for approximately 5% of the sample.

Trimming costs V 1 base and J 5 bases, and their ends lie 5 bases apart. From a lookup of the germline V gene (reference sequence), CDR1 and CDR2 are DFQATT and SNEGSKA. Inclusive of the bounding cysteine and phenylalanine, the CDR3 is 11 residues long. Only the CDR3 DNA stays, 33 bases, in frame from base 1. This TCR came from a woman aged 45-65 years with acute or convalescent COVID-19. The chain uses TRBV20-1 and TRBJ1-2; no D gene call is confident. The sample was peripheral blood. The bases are TGCAGTGCTAGAGGGCGGTATGGCTACACCTTC. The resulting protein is CSARGRYGYTF.